The 3 T cell receptor beta chains in this list originate from one sample, sequenced in a study of CD8+CD57+ T cells in acquired aplastic anemia. Using genomic DNA as the template, TCR beta VDJ and CDR3 profiling was carried out. A single record per CDR3 protein comes from TCRdb applying MiXCR to the reads. The sample lists hundreds of thousands of distinct CDR3 sequences, about 70% occurring once. The source material was sorted CD4+, CD8+, or CD8+CD57+ T cells (not recorded which) from PBMCs. The receptors stem from a human donor in good health, serving as a control.

The rearrangement joins TRBV7-2 to TRBJ2-1; either TRBD1 or TRBD2 may supply D (5 bases each). Trimming pared 1 base from V and 10 bases from J, leaving 23 bases between. Germline CDR1 is SGHTA and CDR2 is FQGNSA. CDR3 length: 17 amino acids. The CDR3 sequence is CASSLVGAGGRDSEQFF. The CDR3 nucleotides read TGTGCCAGCAGCTTAGTCGGGGCTGGAGGCAGAGATTCAGAGCAGTTCTTC. The variable domain in full, completed from reference TRBV7-2 and TRBJ2-1, reads GAGVSQSPSNKVTEKGKDVELRCDPISGHTALYWYRQSLGQGLEFLIYFQGNSAPDKSGLPSDRFSAERTGGSVSTLTIQRTQQEDSAVYLCASSLVGAGGRDSEQFFGPGTRLTVL.

This clonotype was seen at least ten times. The chain employs TRBV5-6 and TRBJ2-2; unclear D gene. CDR1 and CDR2 from the germline V gene are SGHDT and YYEEEE. Between the trimmed V and J ends, which lost 0 bases and 8 bases, there was a span of 8 bases. There are 13 residues in the CDR3. CDR3 nucleotide sequence: TGTGCCAGCAGCTTGGTAGTAGCAGGGGAGCTGTTTTTT. As protein: CASSLVVAGELFF.

The gene calls are TRBV20-1 and TRBJ1-1; a weak D match, TRBD1 (5 bases). The ends were cut back, 6 bases at V and 6 bases at J, with 17 bases in the middle. The CDR3 consists of 13 residues. Germline assignment: CDR1 DFQATT and CDR2 SNEGSKA (reference sequence). CDR3 bases: TGCAGTGCCATTAGCGGAGGGGCCCCTGAAGCTTTCTTT. It is translated as CSAISGGAPEAFF.